A single sample is the source of the 10 T cell receptor beta chains below, sequenced in a study of shared clonotypes between healthy human individuals. The protocol was immunoSEQ multiplex PCR, while the TCRdb copy is restricted to in-frame clones and leaves out a portion. The sample lists some 1.5 million clones, roughly 96% seen once, with approximately 1.1% in the top ten. Sequenced: naive CD4+ T cells sorted from blood. Specified subset: CD45RA+ positively selected. The receptor source for this set is a man younger than 45 in good health.

The genes are TRBV5-8 and TRBJ2-3, with 7 nucleotides matching TRBD2. The CDR3 contains 15 residues. The germline V gene encodes CDR1 SGHTS and CDR2 YDEGEE. V was pared by 4 bases and J by 4 bases, with 9 bases of the junction left unmatched. CDR3 in DNA: TGTGCCAGCAGCACCAGCGGGATCCCACCAGATACGCAGTATTTT. Translation: CASSTSGIPPDTQYF.

As to this clone: Other nucleotide sequences from this sample produce the same CDR3. The gene calls are TRBV11-2 and TRBJ2-7; unclear D gene. V was cut by 1 base and J by 6 bases, with 4 bases left in between. The CDR3 totals 11 residues. Germline CDR1 and CDR2: SGHAT and FQNNGV. CDR3 loop: CASSLVSEQYF. The CDR3 DNA reads as TGTGCCAGCAGCTTAGTATCCGAGCAGTACTTC.

V and J are TRBV7-6 and TRBJ2-2; D tentatively fits TRBD1 or TRBD2 (5 bases each). Between the trimmed V and J ends, which lost 2 bases and 6 bases, there was a span of 7 bases. In germline, CDR1 is SGHVS, CDR2 FNYEAQ. The CDR3 is 13 amino acids. CDR3 bases: TGTGCCAGCAGCTTACGGGGCCCCGGGGAGCTGTTTTTT. Amino acids: CASSLRGPGELFF.

V gene TRBV7-2 combines with J gene TRBJ2-3; 11 bases agree with TRBD2. CDR3 size: 16 residues. V shed 5 bases, J shed 2 bases, and the junction held 6 bases outside the gene matches. The germline gives CDR1 SGHTA, CDR2 FQGNSA. CDR3 bases: TGTGCCAGCAGCCAGGGGACTAGCGGTTACACAGATACGCAGTATTTT. This translates into CASSQGTSGYTDTQYF.

The chain employs TRBV19 and TRBJ2-1; D is undetermined. Trimming pared 9 bases from V and 0 bases from J, leaving 12 bases between. The CDR3 is 14 amino acids. Germline V gene lookup returns CDR1 LNHDA and CDR2 SQIVND (reference sequence). The CDR3 nucleotides read TGTGCCAGCAATCCTTCCAGCTCCTACAATGAGCAGTTCTTC. Protein: CASNPSSSYNEQFF.

This rearrangement joins TRBV19 to TRBJ2-1; 7 bases are shared with TRBD2. Unmatched junction bases numbered 0, after V lost 5 bases and J lost 2 bases. Germline V gene sequence: CDR1 LNHDA, CDR2 SQIVND (reference sequence). This CDR3 region has 13 residues. The CDR3 here is CASSGTTYNEQFF. CDR3 sequence (DNA): TGTGCCAGTAGTGGGACTACCTACAATGAGCAGTTCTTC.

This chain links TRBV11-3 with TRBJ2-1; 10 nucleotides line up with TRBD2. The germline V gene has CDR1 SGHNT and CDR2 YENEEA. V lost 3 bases and J lost 4; bases outside the gene matches: 3. There are 15 residues in the CDR3. The CDR3: CASSLTSGLYNEQFF. For the CDR3, the DNA is TGTGCCAGCAGCTTGACTAGCGGGTTATACAATGAGCAGTTCTTC. Drawing the rest from reference TRBV11-3 and TRBJ2-1, the complete variable domain is EAGVVQSPRYKIIEKKQPVAFWCNPISGHNTLYWYLQNLGQGPELLIRYENEEAVDDSQLPKDRFSAERLKGVDSTLKIQPAELGDSAVYLCASSLTSGLYNEQFFGPGTRLTVL.

The gene calls are TRBV9 and TRBJ2-1; the D gene is possibly TRBD2 (5 bases). Trimming left V 0 bases short and J 7 bases short, with 11 bases between. The germline CDR1 and CDR2 sequences are SGDLS and YYNGEE. The CDR3 sequence is 14 residues long. The CDR3: CASSVAPLGNEQFF. CDR3 bases: TGTGCCAGCAGCGTAGCCCCACTAGGAAATGAGCAGTTCTTC.

The chain recombines TRBV11-2 with TRBJ2-7; D perhaps matches TRBD2 (5 bases). The CDR3 has 13 amino acids. V gave up 1 base and J gave up 6 bases, with 10 bases separating them. The germline V gene encodes CDR1 SGHAT and CDR2 FQNNGV. This CDR3 reads CASSLGTLGEQYF. The CDR3 bases are TGTGCCAGCAGCTTAGGGACTTTAGGCGAGCAGTACTTC.

Turning to this clone: The sample has other DNA sequences that encode this CDR3 too. This sequence joins TRBV27 and TRBJ2-1; D gene unclear. Germline V lookup: CDR1 MNHEY, CDR2 SMNVEV (reference sequence). Trimming removed 6 bases from V and 4 bases from J, with 10 bases in between. This CDR3 comprises 13 residues. This CDR3 reads CASSELGYNEQFF. CDR3 bases: TGTGCCAGCAGCGAATTAGGGTACAATGAGCAGTTCTTC.